Reported below is one T cell receptor beta chain. This entry belongs to a study of blood T cell repertoires in COVID-19. Clones were read by immunoSEQ multiplex PCR, and TCRdb kept only the in-frame ones, dropping some. In the table there are some 530,000 clones, 70% to 90% of which are singletons. The length of the CDR3 is 16 residues. V lost 0 bases, J lost 4 bases, and 10 bases stayed unmatched. Germline V lookup: CDR1 SGHRS, CDR2 YFSETQ. Material for sequencing was peripheral blood. This TCR came from a human donor in a cohort sampled during active COVID-19. The genes are TRBV5-1 and TRBJ2-7, with 7 nucleotides matching TRBD1. CDR3 protein: CASSLGVGGRRYEQYF. In DNA form, the CDR3 reads TGCGCCAGCAGCTTGGGAGTAGGGGGCCGACGTTACGAGCAGTACTTC.